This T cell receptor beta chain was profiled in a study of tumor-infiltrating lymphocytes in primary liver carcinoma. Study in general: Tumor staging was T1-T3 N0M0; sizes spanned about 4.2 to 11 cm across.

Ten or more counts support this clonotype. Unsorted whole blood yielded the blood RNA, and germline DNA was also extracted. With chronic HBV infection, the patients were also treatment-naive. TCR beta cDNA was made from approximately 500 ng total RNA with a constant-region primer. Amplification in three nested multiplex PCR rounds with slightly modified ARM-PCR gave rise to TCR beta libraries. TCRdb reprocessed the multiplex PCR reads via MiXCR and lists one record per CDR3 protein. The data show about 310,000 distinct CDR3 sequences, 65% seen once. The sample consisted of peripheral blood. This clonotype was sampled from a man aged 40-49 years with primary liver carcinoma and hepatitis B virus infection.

CDR3 sequence: CSVEEGGGEQYF. In nucleotides, the CDR3 is TGCAGCGTTGAAGAGGGAGGGGGCGAGCAGTACTTC. The gene calls are TRBV29-1 and TRBJ2-7; the D gene is possibly TRBD2 (7 bases). The length of the CDR3 is 12 residues. With 0 bases removed from V and 6 bases from J, the gap between germline ends came to 9 bases. CDR1 and CDR2 (germline): SQVTM, ANQGSEA.